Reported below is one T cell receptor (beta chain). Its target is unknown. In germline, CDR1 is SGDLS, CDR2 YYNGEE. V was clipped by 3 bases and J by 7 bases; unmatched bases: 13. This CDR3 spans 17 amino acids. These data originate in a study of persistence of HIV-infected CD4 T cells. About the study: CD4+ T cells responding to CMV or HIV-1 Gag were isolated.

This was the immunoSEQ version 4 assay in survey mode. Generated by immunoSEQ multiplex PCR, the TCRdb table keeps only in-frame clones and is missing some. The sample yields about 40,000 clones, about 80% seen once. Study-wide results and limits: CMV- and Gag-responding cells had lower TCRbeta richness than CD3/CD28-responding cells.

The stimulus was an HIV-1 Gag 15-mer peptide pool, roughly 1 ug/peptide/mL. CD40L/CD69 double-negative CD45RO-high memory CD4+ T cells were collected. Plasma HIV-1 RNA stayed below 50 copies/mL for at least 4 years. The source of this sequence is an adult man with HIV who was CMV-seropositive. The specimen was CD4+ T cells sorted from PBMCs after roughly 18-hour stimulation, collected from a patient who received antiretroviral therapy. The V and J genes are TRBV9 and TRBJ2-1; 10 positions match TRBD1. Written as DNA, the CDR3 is TGTGCCAGCAGCGGGACAGGGGGACGGGGGCTAGGGAATGAGCAGTTCTTC. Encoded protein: CASSGTGGRGLGNEQFF.